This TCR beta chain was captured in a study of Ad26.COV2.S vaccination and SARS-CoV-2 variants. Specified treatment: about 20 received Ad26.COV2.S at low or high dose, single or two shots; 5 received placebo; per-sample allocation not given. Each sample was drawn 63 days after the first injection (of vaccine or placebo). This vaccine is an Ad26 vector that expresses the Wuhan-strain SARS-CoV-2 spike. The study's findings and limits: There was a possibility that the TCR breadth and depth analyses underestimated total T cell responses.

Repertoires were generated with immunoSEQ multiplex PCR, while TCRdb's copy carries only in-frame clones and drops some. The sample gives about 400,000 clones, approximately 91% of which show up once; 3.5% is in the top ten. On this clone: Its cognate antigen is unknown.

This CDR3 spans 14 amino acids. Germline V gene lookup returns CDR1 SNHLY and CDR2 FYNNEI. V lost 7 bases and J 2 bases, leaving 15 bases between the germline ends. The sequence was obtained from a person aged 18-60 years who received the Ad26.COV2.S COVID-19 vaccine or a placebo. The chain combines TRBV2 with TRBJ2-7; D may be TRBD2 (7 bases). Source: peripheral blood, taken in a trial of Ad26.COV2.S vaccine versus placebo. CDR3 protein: CASKWTRGTYEQYF. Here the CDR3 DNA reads TGTGCCAGCAAATGGACTAGGGGGACCTACGAGCAGTACTTC.